This T cell receptor (beta chain) was recorded in a study of T-cell memory formation after mild COVID-19. CDR1 is SGHRS and CDR2 is YFSETQ in the germline V gene. V lost 7 bases to trimming and J lost 4 bases, with 10 bases between them. CDR3 length equals 12 residues. The TCR alpha and TCR beta cDNA libraries, bearing sample barcodes and UMIs, were generated by 5'RACE using constant-segment primers. TCRdb re-analysed the 5' RACE reads in MiXCR, keeping a single row per CDR3 protein. The sample has about 290,000 distinct CDR3 sequences; 15% to 20% are singletons. Notes on the study in general: Contracting CD4+ clones were located mainly in CM and EM, and CD8+ clones in EMRA. Second-wave clones peaking on day 37 lacked confirmed SARS-CoV-2 specificity. Some SARS-CoV-2-responding clones were already detected in memory before infection.

This clonotype was counted a few times. Its antigen is unknown. The V gene is TRBV5-1, the J gene TRBJ2-3, with D tentatively TRBD1 or TRBD2 (5 bases each). The specimen was PBMCs or a T cell subset sorted from them (not recorded which). This receptor was obtained from a man aged 18 to 35 who had mild COVID-19 (a few samples of this study predate the infection). Cell type and time point are not known. The CDR3 region has the DNA TGCGCCAGCGCCCTGGGGGCAGATACGCAGTATTTT. It is translated as CASALGADTQYF.